The clone carrying this T cell receptor beta chain turned up a few times. The germline V and J ends were trimmed by 4 bases and 0 bases, with 9 bases remaining between them. This CDR3 spans 13 amino acids. Germline V gene lookup returns CDR1 SQVTM and CDR2 ANQGSEA. With a J-beta primer mix and a sample-barcoded 5' primer, a second PCR ran roughly 6 to 11 cycles. Each cDNA molecule carried a tag from a template-switch adaptor that contained 12 random nucleotides. TCRdb recomputed calls from the 5' RACE reads with MiXCR, one row per CDR3 protein. This table holds about 680,000 distinct CDR3 sequences, about half found once. PBMCs, at least 7 million per sample, were isolated. This record belongs to a study of blood T cells in healthy people across ages.

The chain links TRBV29-1 to TRBJ1-1; D gene uncertain. Sequencing used blood. This clonotype was obtained from a woman aged 55-70 years in good health. The CDR3 nucleotides are TGCAGCGTTGGTTCAGAGATGAACACTGAAGCTTTCTTT. It yields the protein CSVGSEMNTEAFF.